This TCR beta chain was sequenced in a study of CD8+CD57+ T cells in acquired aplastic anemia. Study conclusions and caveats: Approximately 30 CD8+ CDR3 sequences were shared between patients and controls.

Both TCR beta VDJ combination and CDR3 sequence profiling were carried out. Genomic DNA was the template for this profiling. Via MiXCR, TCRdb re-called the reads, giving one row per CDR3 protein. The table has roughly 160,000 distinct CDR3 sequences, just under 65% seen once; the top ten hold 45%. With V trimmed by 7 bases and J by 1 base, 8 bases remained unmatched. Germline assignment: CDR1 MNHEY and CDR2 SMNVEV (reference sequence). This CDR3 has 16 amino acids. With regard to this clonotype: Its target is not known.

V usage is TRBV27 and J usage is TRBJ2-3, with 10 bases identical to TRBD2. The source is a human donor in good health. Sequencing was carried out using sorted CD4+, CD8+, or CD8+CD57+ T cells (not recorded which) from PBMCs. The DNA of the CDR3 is TGTGCCAGCACCTTGCTAGCGGGAGTGGGCACAGATACGCAGTATTTT. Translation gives CASTLLAGVGTDTQYF.